This T cell receptor (beta chain) derives from a study of blood T cells in healthy people across ages. Every participating donor contributed roughly 10 milliliters of peripheral blood through a draw. A second PCR of about 7 to 12 cycles used a sample-barcoded 5' primer and a J-beta primer mix. Every cDNA molecule carried a tag from a template-switch adaptor bearing 12 random nucleotides. TCRdb passed the 5' RACE reads through MiXCR, listing each CDR3 protein once. The table has about 830,000 distinct CDR3 sequences, approximately 65% seen once. Study-level points and caveats: Roughly linear age-related decline in beta diversity appeared, significant by age approximately 41.

This CDR3 spans 14 amino acids. V dropped 5 bases and J dropped 0 bases, with 10 bases sitting between them. Germline values: CDR1 SGHTA, CDR2 FQGNSA. Of note for this clonotype: What it binds is not known.

V and J are TRBV7-2 and TRBJ1-2; weak D call: TRBD1 (6 bases). The specimen sequenced was blood. The clonotype was recovered from a man between 25 and 39 years old in good health. Written as DNA, the CDR3 is TGTGCCAGCAGCGTAGGGGGTCCTAACTATGGCTACACCTTC. Translating gives CASSVGGPNYGYTF. The variable domain in full, completed from reference TRBV7-2 and TRBJ1-2, reads GAGVSQSPSNKVTEKGKDVELRCDPISGHTALYWYRQSLGQGLEFLIYFQGNSAPDKSGLPSDRFSAERTGGSVSTLTIQRTQQEDSAVYLCASSVGGPNYGYTFGSGTRLTVV.